This T cell receptor (beta chain) stems from a study of blood T cell repertoires in COVID-19 (TCRdb year 2020). Describing the broader study: Samples from collaborators originated in the United States, Italy and Spain and spanned both the acute and convalescent phases of COVID-19. The prospective study material was composed of cDNA or gDNA derived from T cells, B-cell-depleted T cells, or PBMCs. The dataset comprised deeply sampled blood TCRbeta repertoires from subjects exposed to, actively infected with, or recovered from COVID-19. The repertoires were made available in a free public database intended to serve as a resource for research on the immune response to SARS-CoV-2. The samples were drawn from the first 160 participants of the ongoing ImmuneRACE study and from under 1,500 subjects provided by 6 global collaborators. Nearly every sample came with metadata listing a de-identified subject ID, COVID-19 status, age in years and sex. Where available, HLA class I and class II types were taken from metadata supplied by the sample provider and were not determined by assay-based typing.

Each collaborating institution followed its own protocols to collect whole blood in K2EDTA tubes. Collaborator samples were shipped for TCRbeta analysis as frozen whole blood, isolated PBMCs, or DNA extracted from either sample type. The full study reports these points: The quantity of clinical and demographic metadata differed by source and by participant and was supplied without curation.

TCRbeta CDR3 regions were amplified from genomic DNA using the immunoSEQ Assay, a bias-controlled multiplex PCR. Turning to the authors' computational methods: The number of nucleated cells in each sample was estimated from the amplification of reference gene primers within the assay. To quantify the absolute abundance of each unique TCRbeta CDR3 rearrangement, sequence reads were collapsed and filtered. Productive Simpson clonality was computed per sample as the square root of Simpson's diversity index over productive rearrangements. The clones in this table, taken by TCRdb from immuneACCESS, are in-frame only. Not every clone is retained; where verified, under half of the shortfall comes from an unresolved V gene, and the cause of the rest is unknown. The DNA was the basis for D and trimming; V, J and clone size are from that table. In this sample the table shows approximately 140,000 clones, about 82% of which occur a single time. The biggest ten clones account for about 3% of the sample.

This clone came up once. The target of this receptor is not known. Base qualities were left out, and no much larger clone turns up one base away. The CDR3, from cysteine to phenylalanine, totals 14 residues. Only CDR3 DNA is held: 42 bases, read in frame from base 1. The germline V gene provides CDR1 SNHLY and CDR2 FYNNEI. V is cut back by 5 bases and J by 7 bases, with 7 bases in the junction unmatched. This TCR derives from a middle-aged woman with active or convalescent COVID-19. The V and J genes are TRBV2 and TRBJ1-2; 10 junctional bases match TRBD1. Sequenced input: peripheral blood. DNA sequence: TGTGCCAGCAGTAGCTTCCGGACAGGGGGTGGCTACACCTTC. The encoded protein is CASSSFRTGGGYTF.